The following is a T cell receptor (beta chain) sequence with its context. The study drew participants aged about 18 to 95 years from 20 to 30 US areas. Which cohort a participant joined came from the clinical history participants gave. This specimen comes from a study of blood T cell repertoires in COVID-19. Across the study: Some COVID-19 samples were acute and others convalescent; all came from the United States, Italy and Spain. Nucleic acid was either cDNA or gDNA, and it came from T cells, B-cell-depleted T cells, or PBMCs.

The V segment lost 7 bases and the J segment 5 bases; nucleotides outside the gene matches: 5. The CDR3 has 13 residues. Germline V lookup: CDR1 MGHDK, CDR2 SYGVNS. Profiling relied on immunoSEQ multiplex PCR, and the TCRdb table lists in-frame clones only, not all of them. This sample has about 320,000 clones, with around 86% found just once. The sequence was collected from a man aged 60 to 69 who had recovered from COVID-19. The specimen sequenced was PBMCs or T cells enriched from blood (not recorded which). The gene calls are TRBV25-1 and TRBJ1-1; TRBD1 matches at 9 bases. Here the CDR3 reads CASIDRGRTEAFF. CDR3 nucleotides: TGTGCCAGCATTGACAGGGGGAGGACTGAAGCTTTCTTT.